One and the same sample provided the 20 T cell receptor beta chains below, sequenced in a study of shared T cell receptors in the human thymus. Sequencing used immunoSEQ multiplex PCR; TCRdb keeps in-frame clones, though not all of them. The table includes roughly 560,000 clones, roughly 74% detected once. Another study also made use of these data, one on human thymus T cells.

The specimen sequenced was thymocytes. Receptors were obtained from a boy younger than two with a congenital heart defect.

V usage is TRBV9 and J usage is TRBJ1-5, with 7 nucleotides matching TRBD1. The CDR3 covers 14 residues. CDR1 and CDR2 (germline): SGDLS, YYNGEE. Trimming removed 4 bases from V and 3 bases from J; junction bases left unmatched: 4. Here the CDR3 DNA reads TGTGCCAGCAGCCCGGGACAGTCCAATCAGCCCCAGCATTTT. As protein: CASSPGQSNQPQHF.

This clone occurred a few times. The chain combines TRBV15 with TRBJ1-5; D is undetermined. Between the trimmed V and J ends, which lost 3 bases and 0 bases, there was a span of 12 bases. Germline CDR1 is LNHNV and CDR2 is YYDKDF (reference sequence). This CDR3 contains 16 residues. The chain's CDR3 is CATSRRGSGSNQPQHF. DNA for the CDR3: TGTGCCACCAGCAGGCGTGGGTCGGGTAGCAATCAGCCCCAGCATTTT.

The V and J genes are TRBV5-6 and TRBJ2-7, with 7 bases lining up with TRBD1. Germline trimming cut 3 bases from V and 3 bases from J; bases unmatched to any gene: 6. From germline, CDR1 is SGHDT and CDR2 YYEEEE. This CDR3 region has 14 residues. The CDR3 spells CASSSDRAFYEQYF. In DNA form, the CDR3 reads TGTGCCAGCAGCTCCGACAGGGCCTTCTACGAGCAGTACTTC.

The CDR3: CASSLVNPSSYNEQFF. The DNA of the CDR3 is TGTGCCAGCAGCTTGGTTAACCCCAGCTCCTACAATGAGCAGTTCTTC. This chain links TRBV5-6 with TRBJ2-1, with D hard to call. Germline assignment: CDR1 SGHDT and CDR2 YYEEEE. V lost 0 bases, J lost 0 bases, and 10 bases lay in between. The CDR3 runs 16 residues.

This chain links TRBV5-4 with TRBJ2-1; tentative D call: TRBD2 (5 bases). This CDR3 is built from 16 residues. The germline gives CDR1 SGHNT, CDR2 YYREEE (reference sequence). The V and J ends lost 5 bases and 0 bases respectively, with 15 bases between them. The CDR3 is CASSPRTRSSYNEQFF. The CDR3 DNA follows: TGTGCCAGCAGTCCCCGCACTAGGAGCTCCTACAATGAGCAGTTCTTC.

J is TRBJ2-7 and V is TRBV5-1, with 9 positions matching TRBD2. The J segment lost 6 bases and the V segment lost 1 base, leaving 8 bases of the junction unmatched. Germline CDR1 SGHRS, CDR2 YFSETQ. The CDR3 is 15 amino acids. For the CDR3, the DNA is TGCGCCAGCAGCTTGACGATAGCGGGAGCCCCCGAGCAGTACTTC. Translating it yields CASSLTIAGAPEQYF.

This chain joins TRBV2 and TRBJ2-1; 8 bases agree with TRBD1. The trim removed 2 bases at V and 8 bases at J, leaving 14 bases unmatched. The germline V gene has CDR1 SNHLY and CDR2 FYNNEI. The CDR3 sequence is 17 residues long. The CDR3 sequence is CASSEKTGEFLLHEQFF. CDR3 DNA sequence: TGTGCCAGCAGTGAAAAGACAGGGGAGTTCCTCCTCCATGAGCAGTTCTTC.

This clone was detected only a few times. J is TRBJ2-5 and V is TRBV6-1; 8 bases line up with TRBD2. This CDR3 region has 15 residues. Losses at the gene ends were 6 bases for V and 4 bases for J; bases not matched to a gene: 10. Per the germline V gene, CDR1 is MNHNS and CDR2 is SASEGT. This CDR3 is CASRPLAAEGETQYF. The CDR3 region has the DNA TGTGCCAGCAGACCACTAGCGGCCGAGGGAGAGACCCAGTACTTC.

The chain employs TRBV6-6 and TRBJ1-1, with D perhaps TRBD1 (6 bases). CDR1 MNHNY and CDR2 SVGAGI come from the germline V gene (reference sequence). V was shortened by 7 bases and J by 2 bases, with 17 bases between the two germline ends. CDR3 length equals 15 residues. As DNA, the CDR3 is TGTGCCAGCACCCACGGGGGGGCGAAAAACACTGAAGCTTTCTTT. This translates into CASTHGGAKNTEAFF.

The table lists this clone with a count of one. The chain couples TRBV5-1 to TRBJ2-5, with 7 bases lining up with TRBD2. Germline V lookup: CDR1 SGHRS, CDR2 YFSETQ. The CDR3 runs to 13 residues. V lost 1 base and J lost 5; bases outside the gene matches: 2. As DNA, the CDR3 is TGCGCCAGCAGCTTGTACGGGAGGGAGACCCAGTACTTC. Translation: CASSLYGRETQYF.

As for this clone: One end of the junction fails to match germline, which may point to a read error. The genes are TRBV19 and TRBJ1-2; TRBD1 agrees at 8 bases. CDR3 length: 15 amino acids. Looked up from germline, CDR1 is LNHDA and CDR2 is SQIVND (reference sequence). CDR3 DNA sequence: TGTGCCAGTAGTATTCACCAGGGGGCTAAATATGGCTACACCTTC. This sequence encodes CASSIHQGAKYGYTF. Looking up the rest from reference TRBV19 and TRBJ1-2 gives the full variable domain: DGGITQSPKYLFRKEGQNVTLSCEQNLNHDAMYWYRQDPGQGLRLIYYSQIVNDFQKGDIAEGYSVSREKKESFPLTVTSAQKNPTAFYLCASSIHQGAKYGYTFGSGTRLTVV.

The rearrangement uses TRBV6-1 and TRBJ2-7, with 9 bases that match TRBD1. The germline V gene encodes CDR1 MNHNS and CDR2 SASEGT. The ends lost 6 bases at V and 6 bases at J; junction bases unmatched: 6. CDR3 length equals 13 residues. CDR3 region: CASRDRGLAEQYF. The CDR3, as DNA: TGTGCCAGCAGGGACAGGGGACTGGCCGAGCAGTACTTC.

DNA of the CDR3: TGTGCCAGCAGTTTTTCAGGAGACGGGACTAGCGGGGAGGACACCCCCTATTACGAGCAGTACTTC. It is translated as CASSFSGDGTSGEDTPYYEQYF. This chain joins TRBV27 and TRBJ2-7, with 13 nucleotides matching TRBD2. The CDR3 runs to 22 residues. Germline V gene sequence: CDR1 MNHEY, CDR2 SMNVEV (reference sequence). J gave up 4 bases and V 3 bases, and 24 bases lay outside the gene matches.

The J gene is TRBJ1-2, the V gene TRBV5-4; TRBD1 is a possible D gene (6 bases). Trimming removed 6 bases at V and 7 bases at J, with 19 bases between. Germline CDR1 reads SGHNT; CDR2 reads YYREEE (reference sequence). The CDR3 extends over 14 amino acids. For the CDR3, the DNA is TGTGCCAGCATCCAGAGGGAGGGGGGGATTGGCTACACCTTC. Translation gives CASIQREGGIGYTF. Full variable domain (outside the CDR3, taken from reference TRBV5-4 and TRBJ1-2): ETGVTQSPTHLIKTRGQQVTLRCSSQSGHNTVSWYQQALGQGPQFIFQYYREEENGRGNFPPRFSGLQFPNYSSELNVNALELDDSALYLCASIQREGGIGYTFGSGTRLTVV.

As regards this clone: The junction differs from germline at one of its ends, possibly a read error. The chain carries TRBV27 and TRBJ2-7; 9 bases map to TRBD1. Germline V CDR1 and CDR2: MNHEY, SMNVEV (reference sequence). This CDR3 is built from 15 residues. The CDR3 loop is CASSLSTGGMYEQYF. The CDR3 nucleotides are TGTGCCAGCAGCTTATCCACAGGGGGCATGTACGAGCAGTACTTC.

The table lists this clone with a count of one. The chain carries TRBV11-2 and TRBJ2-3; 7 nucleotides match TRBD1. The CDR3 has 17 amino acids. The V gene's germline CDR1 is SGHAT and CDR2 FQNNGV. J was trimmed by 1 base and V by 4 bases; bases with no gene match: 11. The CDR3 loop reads CASSSGGQAEGTDTQYF. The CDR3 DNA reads TGTGCCAGCAGCTCAGGAGGACAGGCAGAGGGCACAGATACGCAGTATTTT.

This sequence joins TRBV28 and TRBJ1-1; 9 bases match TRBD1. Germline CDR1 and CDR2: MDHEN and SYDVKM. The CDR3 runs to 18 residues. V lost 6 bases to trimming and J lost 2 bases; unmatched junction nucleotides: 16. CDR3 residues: CASSPTEGQGPSNTEAFF. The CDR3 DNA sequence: TGTGCCAGCAGCCCCACGGAGGGACAGGGACCGTCTAACACTGAAGCTTTCTTT.

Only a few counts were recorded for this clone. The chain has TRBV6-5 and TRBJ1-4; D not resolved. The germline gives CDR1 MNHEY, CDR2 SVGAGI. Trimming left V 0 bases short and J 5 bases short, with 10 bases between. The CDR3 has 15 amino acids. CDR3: CASSYSEVENEKLFF. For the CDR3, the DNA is TGTGCCAGCAGTTACTCGGAGGTCGAGAATGAAAAACTGTTTTTT.

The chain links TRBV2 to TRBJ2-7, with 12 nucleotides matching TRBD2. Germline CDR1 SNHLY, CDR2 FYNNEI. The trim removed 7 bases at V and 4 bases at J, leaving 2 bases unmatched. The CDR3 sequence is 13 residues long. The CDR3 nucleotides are TGTGCCAGCAAGACTAGCGGGAGTTACGAGCAGTACTTC. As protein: CASKTSGSYEQYF. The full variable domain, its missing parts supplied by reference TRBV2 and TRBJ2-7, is EPEVTQTPSHQVTQMGQEVILRCVPISNHLYFYWYRQILGQKVEFLVSFYNNEISEKSEIFDDQFSVERPDGSNFTLKIRSTKLEDSAMYFCASKTSGSYEQYFGPGTRLTVT.

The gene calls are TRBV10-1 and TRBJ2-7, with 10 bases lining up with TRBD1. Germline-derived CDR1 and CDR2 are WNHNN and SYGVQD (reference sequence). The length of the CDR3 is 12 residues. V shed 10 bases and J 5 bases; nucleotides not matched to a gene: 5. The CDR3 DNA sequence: TGCGCCACGGGACAGGGGAAACACGAGCAGTACTTC. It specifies CATGQGKHEQYF.